This T cell receptor beta chain comes out of a study of shared clonotypes between healthy human individuals. CD45RO-negative CD8 cells positively selected for CCR7 made up the naive population, which excluded terminally differentiated effector memory CD45RA+ cells. Study conclusions and caveats: Among a few donors, roughly 5% of naive CD4 clonotypes were found in common.

Method: immunoSEQ multiplex PCR; TCRdb's copy keeps in-frame clones and lacks some. This table holds about 650,000 clones, about 95% found once. The sample holds a few counts of this clone. The antigen is undetermined. The source is a woman aged 25 to 39 in good health. Sequencing was performed on naive CD8+ T cells sorted from blood.

CDR3 coding DNA: TGTGCCAGCAGCTCTACAGCCGAGCAGTTCTTC. Protein product: CASSSTAEQFF. This rearrangement joins TRBV5-4 to TRBJ2-1; no clear D gene. Trimming shortened V by 3 bases and J by 10 bases, and 8 bases separated the two germline ends. CDR1 and CDR2 (germline): SGHNT, YYREEE (reference sequence). The CDR3 loop spans 11 amino acids.